This paragraph covers one T cell receptor (beta chain) sequence. An end of the junction does not agree with germline; a read error may underlie this. The use of a sample-barcoded 5' primer and a J-beta primer mix characterized a second PCR of 7 to 11 cycles. TCRdb used MiXCR to reprocess the 5' RACE reads, holding one entry per CDR3 protein. The sample records about 650,000 distinct CDR3 sequences, roughly 32% being singletons. Per sample, at least 5 micrograms of total RNA were extracted. This sample was included in a study of blood T cells in healthy people across ages. This CDR3 contains 16 residues.

The genes are TRBV12-3 or TRBV12-4 and TRBJ2-1; TRBD2 matches 11 bases. The sample comprised blood. This clonotype originated in a woman of 80 years or more in good health. The CDR3, as DNA: TGTGCCTGCAGGGGTAGCGGGGGGGCCGCCTACAATGAGCAGTTCTTC. Its protein product is CACRGSGGAAYNEQFF.